A single T cell receptor beta chain is shown here with its context. V dropped 3 bases and J dropped 6; count of bases not matched to a gene: 4. This CDR3 has 15 residues. In germline, CDR1 is MNHEY, CDR2 SMNVEV (reference sequence). The record originates from a study of control samples from healthy donors and cancer patients. Sequencing was performed with immunoSEQ multiplex PCR; in TCRdb, only in-frame clones are kept and a portion is missing. The table includes roughly 190,000 clones, 90% to 95% detected once. Sequenced: blood. V gene TRBV27 combines with J gene TRBJ2-2; 10 bases match TRBD2. This sequence was found in a woman in her twenties or thirties in good health. In DNA, the CDR3 is TGTGCCAGCAGTTTTAGCGGGAGGTCATCCGGGGAGCTGTTTTTT. Its translation is CASSFSGRSSGELFF.